These 31 T cell receptor beta chains share one sample of origin, sequenced in a study of cytomegalovirus exposure and HLA in healthy donors. PCR was performed using 60 Vbeta and 13 Jbeta primers. Some clones are missing from TCRdb's copy, which holds only in-frame ones; the method was immunoSEQ multiplex PCR. The sample is made up of roughly 53,000 clones, and the top ten hold about 2% of it. Sequenced material: PBMCs. Receptor source: a female donor in good health and CMV-seronegative.

This rearrangement joins TRBV27 to TRBJ2-1; D is uncertain. Per the germline V gene, CDR1 is MNHEY and CDR2 is SMNVEV (reference sequence). This CDR3 is 11 amino acids long. The V end lost 6 bases, the J end lost 5 bases, and 5 bases lay between the germline ends. CDR3 in DNA: TGTGCCAGCAGGCGGAACAATGAGCAGTTCTTC. Translating it yields CASRRNNEQFF.

The chain couples TRBV5-1 to TRBJ1-4; 11 bases agree with TRBD1. Germline V gives CDR1 SGHRS, CDR2 YFSETQ. This CDR3 is built from 13 residues. With 8 bases clipped from V and 7 bases from J, the junction kept 4 bases outside the gene matches. The CDR3 loop is CASGTGGAEKLFF. The CDR3 bases are TGCGCCAGTGGGACAGGGGGTGCTGAAAAACTGTTTTTT.

The V gene is TRBV4-2, the J gene TRBJ1-4; D not certain. The germline CDR1 and CDR2 sequences are LGHNA and YNFKEQ. The germline V and J ends were trimmed by 4 bases and 8 bases, with 11 bases remaining between them. The CDR3 runs 13 residues. Here the CDR3 DNA reads TGTGCCAGCAGCCCCCGAGCGGACGAAAAACTGTTTTTT. Its translation: CASSPRADEKLFF.

The chain uses TRBV18 and TRBJ1-2; the match to TRBD1 covers 8 bases. V lost 3 bases and J lost 0; bases outside the gene matches: 9. CDR1 and CDR2 (germline): KGHSH, LQKENI. The CDR3 totals 17 residues. CDR3 sequence: CASSPTGTGIANYGYTF. The CDR3 DNA follows: TGTGCCAGCTCACCGACCGGGACAGGTATAGCTAACTATGGCTACACCTTC. The complete variable domain, with remaining parts taken from reference TRBV18 and TRBJ1-2, reads NAGVMQNPRHLVRRRGQEARLRCSPMKGHSHVYWYRQLPEEGLKFMVYLQKENIIDESGMPKERFSAEFPKEGPSILRIQQVVRGDSAAYFCASSPTGTGIANYGYTFGSGTRLTVV.

Note on this clone: The sample carries other DNA sequences with the same CDR3. J is TRBJ1-1 and V is TRBV5-4, with a tentative D call TRBD1 (5 bases). This CDR3 spans 15 amino acids. V lost 0 bases to trimming and J lost 0 bases, with 9 bases between them. CDR1 SGHNT and CDR2 YYREEE come from the germline V gene (reference sequence). CDR3 coding DNA: TGTGCCAGCAGCTTGGCGGGACTTCTGAACACTGAAGCTTTCTTT. It yields the protein CASSLAGLLNTEAFF.

The chain has TRBV14 and TRBJ1-6; tentative D call: TRBD1 (5 bases). From germline, CDR1 is SGHDN and CDR2 FVKESK. The CDR3 totals 16 residues. Trimming shortened V by 2 bases and J by 5 bases, and 13 bases separated the two germline ends. The CDR3 loop reads CASSQRLGGNNSPLHF. CDR3 sequence (DNA): TGTGCCAGCAGCCAAAGGCTGGGGGGGAATAATTCACCCCTCCACTTT.

CDR3 region: CASNTGTGSTTDTQYF. In DNA form, the CDR3 reads TGTGCCAGTAACACGGGGACAGGCAGCACCACAGATACGCAGTATTTT. The rearrangement uses TRBV19 and TRBJ2-3, with 8 positions matching TRBD1. Trimming at V came to 7 bases and at J to 2 bases, leaving 11 bases not matched to a gene. Germline V gene lookup returns CDR1 LNHDA and CDR2 SQIVND (reference sequence). The CDR3 is 16 amino acids. The full variable domain, completed using reference TRBV19 and TRBJ2-3, is DGGITQSPKYLFRKEGQNVTLSCEQNLNHDAMYWYRQDPGQGLRLIYYSQIVNDFQKGDIAEGYSVSREKKESFPLTVTSAQKNPTAFYLCASNTGTGSTTDTQYFGPGTRLTVL.

The chain uses TRBV11-2 and TRBJ1-2, with D tentatively TRBD1 (5 bases). The CDR3 loop spans 15 amino acids. Germline CDR1 SGHAT, CDR2 FQNNGV. V was pared by 1 base and J by 3 bases, with 12 bases between. CDR3 sequence: CASSLVPGLDYGYTF. The DNA of the CDR3 is TGTGCCAGCAGCTTAGTCCCAGGGTTGGACTATGGCTACACCTTC.

The chain combines TRBV18 with TRBJ1-1; no reliable D call. Germline values: CDR1 KGHSH, CDR2 LQKENI. V gave up 6 bases and J gave up 6 bases, with 17 bases separating them. CDR3 length equals 14 residues. Here the CDR3 DNA reads TGTGCCAGCTCGGGCTACTACCGGGGAGCTGAAGCTTTCTTT. Encoded protein: CASSGYYRGAEAFF. Using reference TRBV18 and TRBJ1-1 for the parts outside the CDR3, the full variable domain is NAGVMQNPRHLVRRRGQEARLRCSPMKGHSHVYWYRQLPEEGLKFMVYLQKENIIDESGMPKERFSAEFPKEGPSILRIQQVVRGDSAAYFCASSGYYRGAEAFFGQGTRLTVV.

The chain recombines TRBV6-5 with TRBJ2-2, with TRBD2 matching over 10 bases. CDR3 size: 15 residues. J lost 5 bases, V lost 5 bases, and 5 bases had no gene match. Germline CDR1 is MNHEY and CDR2 is SVGAGI. The chain's CDR3 is CASSKPGLATGELFF. Here the CDR3 DNA reads TGTGCCAGCAGTAAACCGGGACTAGCGACCGGGGAGCTGTTTTTT.

The chain has TRBV4-3 and TRBJ1-1; the match to TRBD1 covers 8 bases. Per germline, CDR1 LGHNA and CDR2 YSLEER. The CDR3 covers 15 residues. J gave up 4 bases and V 0 bases, and 4 bases lay outside the gene matches. DNA of the CDR3: TGCGCCAGCAGCCAAGATTCCGGACAGGGCACTGAAGCTTTCTTT. It encodes CASSQDSGQGTEAFF.

The chain has TRBV5-1 and TRBJ2-1, with 11 nucleotides matching TRBD2. After removal of 4 bases from V and 6 bases from J, the junction contained 12 bases not matched to a gene. CDR3 size: 17 residues. The germline V gene encodes CDR1 SGHRS and CDR2 YFSETQ. CDR3 loop: CASSKMSTSGGANEQFF. CDR3 DNA sequence: TGCGCCAGCAGCAAAATGAGTACTAGCGGGGGAGCCAATGAGCAGTTCTTC.

J is TRBJ1-2 and V is TRBV7-2, with D possibly TRBD1 on 5 matching bases. Trimming left V 4 bases short and J 8 bases short, with 8 bases between. CDR1 and CDR2 from the germline V gene are SGHTA and FQGNSA. This CDR3 contains 11 residues. The DNA for the CDR3 is TGTGCCAGCAGCTCCAGGGAAGGCTACACCTTC. It translates to CASSSREGYTF.

The chain has TRBV2 and TRBJ2-7; perhaps TRBD2 as D (5 bases). Trimming shortened V by 5 bases and J by 5 bases, and 19 bases separated the two germline ends. Germline CDR1 is SNHLY and CDR2 is FYNNEI. This CDR3 has 15 residues. Here the CDR3 reads CASSFTRLIPDEQYF. CDR3 in DNA: TGTGCCAGCAGTTTCACTAGACTTATCCCCGACGAGCAGTACTTC.

CDR3 DNA sequence: TGTGCCAGCAGCGTAGAAGGCTGGGGGACAAGCACAGATACGCAGTATTTT. Protein: CASSVEGWGTSTDTQYF. The chain joins TRBV9 to TRBJ2-3, with a possible D match to TRBD1 (6 bases). Trimming took 0 bases from V and 0 from J, leaving 14 bases between them. There are 17 residues in the CDR3. Germline V gene sequence: CDR1 SGDLS, CDR2 YYNGEE. Full variable domain (remainder filled in from reference TRBV9 and TRBJ2-3): DSGVTQTPKHLITATGQRVTLRCSPRSGDLSVYWYQQSLDQGLQFLIQYYNGEERAKGNILERFSAQQFPDLHSELNLSSLELGDSALYFCASSVEGWGTSTDTQYFGPGTRLTVL.

With regard to this clone: The junction shows a germline mismatch at one end, possibly a read error. This chain connects TRBV6-6 to TRBJ1-5; D is ambiguous. CDR3 size: 11 residues. Germline V gene data show CDR1 as MNHNY and CDR2 as SVGAGI (reference sequence). DNA for the CDR3: TGTGCCAGCAGTTACTCCGGGGAGAAGAATTTT. It specifies CASSYSGEKNF.

The genes are TRBV19 and TRBJ1-1; D unresolved. There are 14 residues in the CDR3. Trimming pared 0 bases from V and 0 bases from J, leaving 5 bases between. Germline CDR1 and CDR2: LNHDA and SQIVND (reference sequence). The CDR3 reads CASSIEGMNTEAFF. The CDR3 DNA sequence: TGTGCCAGTAGTATAGAGGGCATGAACACTGAAGCTTTCTTT.

The chain combines TRBV28 with TRBJ2-7; TRBD1 aligns across 10 bases. CDR3 size: 14 residues. Looked up from germline, CDR1 is MDHEN and CDR2 is SYDVKM. V lost 7 bases, J lost 5 bases, and 8 bases stayed unmatched. The CDR3 sequence is CASMVVGTGDEQYF. The CDR3 DNA follows: TGTGCCAGCATGGTGGTTGGGACAGGGGACGAGCAGTACTTC.

The V and J genes are TRBV5-1 and TRBJ2-7; 11 bases align to TRBD2. Germline V gene lookup returns CDR1 SGHRS and CDR2 YFSETQ. This CDR3 has 16 residues. V trimming: 4 bases; J trimming: 0 bases; junction bases outside the gene matches: 6. CDR3 sequence reads: CASSGLAGKSSYEQYF. In DNA form, the CDR3 reads TGCGCCAGCAGCGGACTAGCGGGCAAGAGCTCCTACGAGCAGTACTTC.

This chain links TRBV30 with TRBJ2-1; the match to TRBD2 covers 8 bases. CDR1 and CDR2 from the germline V gene are GTSNPN and SVGIG (reference sequence). Losses at the gene ends were 4 bases for V and 0 bases for J; bases not matched to a gene: 8. The CDR3 length is 16 residues. The CDR3 spells CAWTAGSGNSYNEQFF. The CDR3 DNA reads as TGTGCCTGGACCGCGGGTAGCGGGAACTCCTACAATGAGCAGTTCTTC.

The rearrangement uses TRBV18 and TRBJ1-1; a possible D gene is TRBD1 (6 bases). Germline CDR1 reads KGHSH; CDR2 reads LQKENI. The CDR3 is 14 amino acids. Trimming took off 10 bases at V and 1 base at J, with 16 bases between the two ends. The CDR3 region is CATQKEQGNTEAFF. In DNA form, the CDR3 reads TGTGCCACCCAAAAGGAACAGGGGAACACTGAAGCTTTCTTT.

The chain joins TRBV7-9 to TRBJ2-5; D call uncertain. This CDR3 comprises 14 residues. The V and J ends lost 5 bases and 5 bases respectively, with 15 bases between them. Per germline, CDR1 SEHNR and CDR2 FQNEAQ (reference sequence). CDR3 nucleotides: TGTGCCAGCAGCACGGTCGGAAGCGTGGAGACCCAGTACTTC. Translating it yields CASSTVGSVETQYF.

The V gene is TRBV29-1, the J gene TRBJ2-1; 11 nucleotides match TRBD1. V shed 6 bases and J 4 bases; nucleotides not matched to a gene: 8. Germline V gene lookup returns CDR1 SQVTM and CDR2 ANQGSEA. The CDR3 is 15 residues long. The CDR3 DNA sequence: TGCAGCGTCCAACGGGGGACAGGGGGATACAATGAGCAGTTCTTC. It specifies CSVQRGTGGYNEQFF.

The V gene is TRBV29-1, the J gene TRBJ1-1; D is possibly TRBD1 (6 bases). V lost 7 bases to trimming and J lost 0 bases, with 12 bases between them. Germline V lookup: CDR1 SQVTM, CDR2 ANQGSEA. The CDR3 contains 13 residues. The CDR3 DNA sequence: TGCAGCGCACAGGGAATGGTGAACACTGAAGCTTTCTTT. It is translated as CSAQGMVNTEAFF. The variable domain in full, completed from reference TRBV29-1 and TRBJ1-1, reads SAVISQKPSRDICQRGTSLTIQCQVDSQVTMMFWYRQQPGQSLTLIATANQGSEATYESGFVIDKFPISRPNLTFSTLTVSNMSPEDSSIYLCSAQGMVNTEAFFGQGTRLTVV.

This chain uses TRBV6-5 with TRBJ1-5, with D perhaps TRBD1 (6 bases). Trimming stripped 3 bases from V and 7 bases from J, with 16 bases between. The CDR3 has 15 residues. CDR1 is MNHEY, CDR2 SVGAGI, per germline. CDR3 in DNA: TGTGCCAGCAGTTATACACAGGGCCGAGGACAGCCCCAGCATTTT. It specifies CASSYTQGRGQPQHF.

This chain links TRBV11-3 with TRBJ2-7; weak D call: TRBD1 (6 bases). V dropped 5 bases and J dropped 3 bases, with 17 bases sitting between them. Germline V gene data show CDR1 as SGHNT and CDR2 as YENEEA. This CDR3 is 15 amino acids long. CDR3 DNA sequence: TGTGCCAGCAGCGATATCCACAGGGCTGGCTACGAGCAGTACTTC. Translation: CASSDIHRAGYEQYF.

In DNA, the CDR3 is TGTGCCAGCAGCTTAGAACAGGGCACCGGGGAGCTGTTTTTT. It is translated as CASSLEQGTGELFF. The rearrangement links TRBV7-2 to TRBJ2-2; perhaps TRBD1 as D (6 bases). Between the trimmed V and J ends, which lost 1 base and 4 bases, there was a span of 7 bases. The germline gives CDR1 SGHTA, CDR2 FQGNSA. The CDR3 consists of 14 residues.

The rearrangement uses TRBV4-3 and TRBJ1-2, with a tentative D call TRBD1 (5 bases). Trimming pared 0 bases from V and 4 bases from J, leaving 12 bases between. This CDR3 region has 15 residues. Germline V lookup: CDR1 LGHNA, CDR2 YSLEER. In DNA form, the CDR3 reads TGCGCCAGCAGCCAAGATCCCGGGACTATCTATGGCTACACCTTC. Amino acid sequence: CASSQDPGTIYGYTF.

This chain uses TRBV27 with TRBJ2-1; 9 bases align to TRBD2. The V gene's germline CDR1 is MNHEY and CDR2 SMNVEV (reference sequence). This CDR3 is built from 15 residues. V was clipped by 2 bases and J by 4 bases; unmatched bases: 3. CDR3 sequence: CASSLRLAGYNEQFF. CDR3 nucleotides: TGTGCCAGCAGTTTACGTCTAGCGGGGTACAATGAGCAGTTCTTC.

The chain joins TRBV7-3 to TRBJ2-3, with TRBD2 matching over 11 bases. This CDR3 spans 16 amino acids. Looked up from germline, CDR1 is SGHTA and CDR2 is FQGTGA. Trimming cost V 4 bases and J 1 base; bases outside gene matches: 4. The CDR3 DNA is TGTGCCAGCAGCTCGACTAGCGGGACCGGCACAGATACGCAGTATTTT. It yields the protein CASSSTSGTGTDTQYF.

V is TRBV7-6 and J is TRBJ2-7; tentative D call: TRBD2 (5 bases). Germline assignment: CDR1 SGHVS and CDR2 FNYEAQ. The CDR3 is made up of 15 amino acids. Trimming stripped 5 bases from V and 4 bases from J, with 18 bases between. The CDR3 is CASSQSGESGYEQYF. In nucleotides, the CDR3 is TGTGCCAGCAGCCAATCTGGGGAGTCAGGTTACGAGCAGTACTTC.